This paragraph covers one TCR beta chain sequence. Its specificity is unknown. The sample comes from a study of T-cell reconstitution after alpha-beta-depleted transplantation in children. Overall study findings and caveats: T-cell counts and diversity at one year following transplant were attributed mainly to newly produced T cells.

This CDR3 spans 15 amino acids. CDR1 is DFQATT, CDR2 SNEGSKA, per germline (reference sequence). The V segment lost 3 bases and the J segment 2 bases; nucleotides outside the gene matches: 7. Molecular barcoding with unique molecular identifiers was used for the TCRbeta library. One entry per CDR3 protein, called by TCRdb with MiXCR from the PCR reads. The table lists around 300,000 distinct CDR3 sequences, 20% to 30% of them singletons. This TCR was sampled from a male patient younger than 18 who had a stem cell transplant for acute lymphoblastic leukemia, so the T cells may come from the graft donor. The chain uses TRBV20-1 and TRBJ2-1, with TRBD2 identical over 7 bases. The input for sequencing was PBMCs, mostly from graft donor cells, taken 180 days after TCRalphabeta/CD19-depleted stem cell transplant. The CDR3 nucleotides are TGCAGTGCTAGGAAAGGCGGGAGAACCTACAATGAGCAGTTCTTC. Its translation is CSARKGGRTYNEQFF.